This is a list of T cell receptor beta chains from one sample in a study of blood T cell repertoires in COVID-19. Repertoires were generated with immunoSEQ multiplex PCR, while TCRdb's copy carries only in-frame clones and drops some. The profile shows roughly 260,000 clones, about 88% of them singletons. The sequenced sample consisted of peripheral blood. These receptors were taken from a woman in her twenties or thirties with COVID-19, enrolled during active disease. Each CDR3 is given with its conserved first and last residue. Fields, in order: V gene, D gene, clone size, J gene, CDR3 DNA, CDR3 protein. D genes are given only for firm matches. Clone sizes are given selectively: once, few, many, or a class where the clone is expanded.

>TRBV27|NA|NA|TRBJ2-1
TGTGCCAGCAGTTATAAATTAGCTTCTGAGCAGTTCTTC
CASSYKLASEQFF
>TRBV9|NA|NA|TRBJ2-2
TGTGCCAGCAGCGCGAAGGGCGGGGGCGAAAACACCGGGGAGCTGTTTTTT
CASSAKGGGENTGELFF
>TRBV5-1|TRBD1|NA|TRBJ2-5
TGCGCCAGCAGCTGGGTGGGGACAGGGATGAATTCGGGGTACCAAGAGACCCAGTACTTC
CASSWVGTGMNSGYQETQYF
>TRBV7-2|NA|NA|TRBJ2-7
TGTGCCAGCAGCCCGCCGAGCTACGAGCAGTACTTC
CASSPPSYEQYF
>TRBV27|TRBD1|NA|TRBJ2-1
TGTGCCAGCAGTCTGACAGGGACGAATAATGAGCAGTTCTTC
CASSLTGTNNEQFF
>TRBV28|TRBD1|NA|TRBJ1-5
TGTGCCAGCAGTCTTCAGCCGGGACAGGGAAGACAGCCCCAGCATTTT
CASSLQPGQGRQPQHF
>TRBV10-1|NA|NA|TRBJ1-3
TGCGCCAGCAGTGAGTCCGGTGGTCCTGGAAACACCATATATTTT
CASSESGGPGNTIYF
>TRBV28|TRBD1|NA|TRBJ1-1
TGTGCCAGCAGTTTATATATCTATGACAGGGGAGGCTCAAACACTGAAGCTTTCTTT
CASSLYIYDRGGSNTEAFF
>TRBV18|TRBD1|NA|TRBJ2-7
TGTGCCAGCTCCCCTACCCCGACAGGGCCCTACGAGCAGTACTTC
CASSPTPTGPYEQYF
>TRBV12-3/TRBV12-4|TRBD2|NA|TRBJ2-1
TGTGCCAGCATTTGGAGCGGGGGGAATGAGCAGTTCTTC
CASIWSGGNEQFF
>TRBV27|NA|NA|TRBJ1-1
TGTGCCAGCATCCCAACAGGGTTCACTGAAGCTTTCTTT
CASIPTGFTEAFF
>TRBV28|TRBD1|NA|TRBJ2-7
TGTGCCAGCAGACGGACAGGCCCCTATGAGCAGTACTTC
CASRRTGPYEQYF
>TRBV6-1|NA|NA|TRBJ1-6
TGTGCCAGCAGTGAAAGTCCACAGGGTCCCAATAATTCACCCCTCCACTTT
CASSESPQGPNNSPLHF
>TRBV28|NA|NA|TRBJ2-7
TGTGCCAGCAGTTTCTCCAACAGGGTAGGGTCCTACGAGCAGTACTTC
CASSFSNRVGSYEQYF
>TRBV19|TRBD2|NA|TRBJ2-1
TGTGCCAGTACCCAAGCGGGAGGGGGGGCCTACAATGAGCAGTTCTTC
CASTQAGGGAYNEQFF
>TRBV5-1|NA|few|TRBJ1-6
TGCGCCAGCAGCTTTCAGGACTCCAAATCACCCCTCCACTTT
CASSFQDSKSPLHF
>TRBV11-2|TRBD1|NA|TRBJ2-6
TGTGCCAGCAGCTTAGGGACAGGGATCAGCTCTGGGGCCAACGTCCTGACTTTC
CASSLGTGISSGANVLTF
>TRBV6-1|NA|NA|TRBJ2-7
TGTGCCAGCAGTGAAGGCGTCAGGGGCTACGAGCAGTACTTC
CASSEGVRGYEQYF
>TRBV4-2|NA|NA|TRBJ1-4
TGTGCCAGCAGCTTGAAATCCCTCGGGGGGGCAACTAATGAAAAACTGTTTTTT
CASSLKSLGGATNEKLFF
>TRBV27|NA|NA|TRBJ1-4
TGTGCCAGCAGCCCCATCTCATCCCGGGGGGCTAATGAAAAACTGTTTTTT
CASSPISSRGANEKLFF
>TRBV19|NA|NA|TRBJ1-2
TGTGCCAGTAGTCCAGGGGTAGGCTACACCTTC
CASSPGVGYTF
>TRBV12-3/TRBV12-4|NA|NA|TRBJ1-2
TGTGCCAGCAGTTTAGGGACAGTCCCCTACACCTTC
CASSLGTVPYTF
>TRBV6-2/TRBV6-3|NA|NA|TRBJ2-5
TGTGCCAGCAGTGGTCTAAAGTCATCGATTAGAGAGACCCAGTACTTC
CASSGLKSSIRETQYF
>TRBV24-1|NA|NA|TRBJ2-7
TGTGCCACCAGTGACGGGGACACACCCTACGAGCAGTACTTC
CATSDGDTPYEQYF
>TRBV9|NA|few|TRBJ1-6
TGTGCCAGCAGCTCGGATGTCGGGTCCCATTCACCCCTCCACTTT
CASSSDVGSHSPLHF
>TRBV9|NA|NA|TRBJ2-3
TGTGCCAGCAGCGGGGGGCAAGCAGGCACAGATACGCAGTATTTT
CASSGGQAGTDTQYF
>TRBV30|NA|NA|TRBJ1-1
TGTGCCTGGAAGGACAGACCTAACACTGAAGCTTTCTTT
CAWKDRPNTEAFF
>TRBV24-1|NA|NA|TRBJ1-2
TGTGCCACCAGTGATTTGCACCAACAGGGCAGGAACTATGGCTACACCTTC
CATSDLHQQGRNYGYTF
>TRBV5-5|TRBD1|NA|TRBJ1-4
TGTGCCAGCAGCTCGGACAGGGGGTTTGCAACTAATGAAAAACTGTTTTTT
CASSSDRGFATNEKLFF
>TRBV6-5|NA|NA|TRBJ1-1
TGTGCCAGCACTTACGGGAGGGTGAACACTGAAGCTTTCTTT
CASTYGRVNTEAFF
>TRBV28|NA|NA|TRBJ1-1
TGTGCCAGCAGTCCCGTCAGGCCTGGAGCTTTCTTT
CASSPVRPGAFF